This T cell receptor (beta chain) was captured by sequencing in a study of T cells in Graves' hyperthyroidism and ophthalmopathy. Overall study results and limits: Blood samples included most of the expanded thyroid clonotypes exceeding 0.001. Ophthalmopathy was identified by the model a median about 6.8 months ahead of onset.

V was pared by 6 bases and J by 0 bases, with 23 bases between. The V gene's germline CDR1 is SEHNR and CDR2 FQNEAQ (reference sequence). The CDR3 loop spans 18 amino acids. Template material for amplifying TCR beta CDR3 regions consisted of RNA transcripts. HTBI primers were the set used in a first-round RT-PCR of the TCR CDR3. Each CDR3 protein gets one entry after TCRdb re-called the multiplex PCR reads with MiXCR. The table shows 500,000 to 750,000 distinct CDR3 sequences, with more than 45% occurring only once. Regarding this clonotype: The antigen is unknown. A much larger clone is a single base away; this may be a read error.

No progression to ophthalmopathy during 18 months of follow-up defined stable disease. In making diagnoses, clinical symptoms, serum thyroxine and TRAb, thyroid ultrasound and orbital computed tomography were all used. V and J are TRBV7-9 and TRBJ1-1; tentative D call: TRBD1 (5 bases). Sequenced input: peripheral blood or thyroid tissue (not recorded which). The TCR comes from a woman aged 18-30 years with Graves' hyperthyroidism. The CDR3 is CASRVTGTPRNLNTEAFF. CDR3 nucleotides: TGTGCCAGCAGGGTAACCGGGACCCCCCGGAATCTGAACACTGAAGCTTTCTTT.